This T cell receptor (beta chain) was found in a study of shared clonotypes between healthy human individuals. Details on this clone: Its cognate antigen is unknown.

Study-wide findings and caveats: The sharing of 5% to 6.5% of naive CD4 clonotypes was seen across a handful of donors. Naive subsets usually exceeded memory subsets in estimated richness.

CD4+ cells yielded CD45RA+ naive and CD45RA-negative memory subsets. The table came from immunoSEQ multiplex PCR; TCRdb's copy has only in-frame clones and leaves some out. This table holds approximately 2,000,000 clones, 85% to 95% found once. Germline V gene data show CDR1 as MDHEN and CDR2 as SYDVKM. The CDR3 contains 13 residues. The V gene lost 5 bases and the J gene lost 6 bases, with 13 bases spanning the gap. The sequenced sample was naive CD4+ T cells from PBMCs. Subset specified: CD45RA+ positively selected. The clonotype originates from a man aged 18 to 35 in good health. Some clones in this sample may be carry-over from other donors' samples. The gene calls are TRBV28 and TRBJ1-2; D may be TRBD1 (6 bases). The CDR3 is CASSPQGWHGYTF. DNA for the CDR3: TGTGCCAGCAGTCCACAGGGATGGCATGGCTACACCTTC.